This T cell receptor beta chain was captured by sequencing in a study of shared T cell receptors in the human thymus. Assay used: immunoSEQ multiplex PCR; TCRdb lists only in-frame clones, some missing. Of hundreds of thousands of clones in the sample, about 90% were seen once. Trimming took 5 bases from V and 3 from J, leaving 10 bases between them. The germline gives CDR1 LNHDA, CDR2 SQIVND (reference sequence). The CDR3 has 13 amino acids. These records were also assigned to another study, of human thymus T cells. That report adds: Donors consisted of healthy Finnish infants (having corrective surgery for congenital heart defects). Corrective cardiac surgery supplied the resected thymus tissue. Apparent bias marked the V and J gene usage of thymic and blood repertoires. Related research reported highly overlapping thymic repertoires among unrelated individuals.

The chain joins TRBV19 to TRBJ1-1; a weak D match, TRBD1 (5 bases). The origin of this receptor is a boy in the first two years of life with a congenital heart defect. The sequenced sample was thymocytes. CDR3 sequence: CASSPAGHTEAFF. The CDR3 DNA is TGTGCCAGTAGTCCGGCAGGGCACACTGAAGCTTTCTTT.